The clone carrying this T cell receptor (beta chain) was detected only once. Its cognate antigen is unknown. Some clones are missing from TCRdb's copy, which holds only in-frame ones; the method was immunoSEQ multiplex PCR. The sample lists about 2,500,000 clones, about 92% occurring once. This record belongs to a study of shared clonotypes between healthy human individuals. Study context: Used for every donor were three CD4 naive, three CD4 memory, two CD8 naive and one CD8 memory plate. Whole-study findings and limits: It was expected that sequencing depth would affect clonotype sharing among donors.

The CDR3 length is 16 residues. V shed 3 bases, J shed 0 bases, and the junction held 3 bases outside the gene matches. From germline, CDR1 is MGHRA and CDR2 YSYEKL. The gene calls are TRBV4-1 and TRBJ2-1; 9 positions match TRBD1. The sample was naive CD4+ T cells sorted from blood. The subset denotes: CD45RA+ positively selected. The receptor was isolated from a man younger than 35 in good health. CDR3 loop: CASSHLQGASYNEQFF. The CDR3, as DNA: TGCGCCAGCAGCCACTTACAGGGGGCCTCCTACAATGAGCAGTTCTTC.